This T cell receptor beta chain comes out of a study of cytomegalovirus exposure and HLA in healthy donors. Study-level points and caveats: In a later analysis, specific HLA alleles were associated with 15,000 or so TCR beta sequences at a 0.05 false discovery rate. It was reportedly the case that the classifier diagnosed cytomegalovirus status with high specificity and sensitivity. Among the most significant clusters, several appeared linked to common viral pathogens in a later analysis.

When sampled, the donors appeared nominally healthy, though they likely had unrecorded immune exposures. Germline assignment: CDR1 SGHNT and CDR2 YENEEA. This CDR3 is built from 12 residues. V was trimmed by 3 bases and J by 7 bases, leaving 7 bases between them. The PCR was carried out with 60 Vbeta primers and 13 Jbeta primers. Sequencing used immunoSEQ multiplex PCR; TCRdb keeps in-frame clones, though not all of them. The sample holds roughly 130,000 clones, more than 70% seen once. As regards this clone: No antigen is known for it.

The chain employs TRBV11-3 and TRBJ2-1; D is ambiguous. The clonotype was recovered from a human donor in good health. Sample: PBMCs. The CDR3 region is CASSFTVNEQFF. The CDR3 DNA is TGTGCCAGCAGCTTCACGGTGAATGAGCAGTTCTTC.